Below, 25 T cell receptor beta chains from the same sample are listed, as sequenced in a study of CD8 T cells in Susac syndrome. A quantity of about 0.45 to 1 ug RNA underwent reverse transcription using random hexamers. TCRdb reprocessed the immunoSEQ multiplex PCR reads via MiXCR and lists one record per CDR3 protein. The table has about 100,000 distinct CDR3 sequences, about 95% seen once. The sample comprised CD8+ T cells from PBMCs. These receptors were obtained from a human donor with Susac syndrome.

CDR3 DNA sequence: TGTGCCAGCAGCCAAAGGACAGTACGGGGCTATGGCTACACCTTC. Translating it yields CASSQRTVRGYGYTF. V usage is TRBV3-1 and J usage is TRBJ1-2; maybe TRBD1 (6 bases). Germline lookup yields CDR1 LGHDT and CDR2 YNNKEL (reference sequence). This CDR3 is built from 15 residues. V dropped 2 bases and J dropped 4 bases, with 14 bases sitting between them.

The chain combines TRBV27 with TRBJ2-6, with D uncertain. The V end was cut by 7 bases, the J end by 0 bases, with 7 bases between. This CDR3 is built from 14 residues. Germline values: CDR1 MNHEY, CDR2 SMNVEV (reference sequence). The CDR3 region has the DNA TGTGCCAGCAACGACATCTCTGGGGCCAACGTCCTGACTTTC. This encodes CASNDISGANVLTF. Supplemented by reference TRBV27 and TRBJ2-6, the full variable domain reads EAQVTQNPRYLITVTGKKLTVTCSQNMNHEYMSWYRQDPGLGLRQIYYSMNVEVTDKGDVPEGYKVSRKEKRNFPLILESPSPNQTSLYFCASNDISGANVLTFGAGSRLTVL.

This chain joins TRBV4-2 and TRBJ2-1; a weak D match, TRBD2 (6 bases). Germline V gives CDR1 LGHNA, CDR2 YNFKEQ. The CDR3 is 15 residues long. Trimming shortened V by 8 bases and J by 4 bases, and 18 bases separated the two germline ends. The CDR3 loop reads CASGDHGTLYNEQFF. The CDR3 DNA reads as TGTGCCAGCGGCGACCACGGGACTCTATACAATGAGCAGTTCTTC.

The chain is built from TRBV18 and TRBJ2-5, with TRBD2 matching 9 bases. Germline CDR1 reads KGHSH; CDR2 reads LQKENI. V was pared by 5 bases and J by 5 bases, with 9 bases of the junction left unmatched. The CDR3 has 15 residues. The CDR3 DNA sequence: TGTGCCAGCTCAGCTCGTAGCGGGAGAGGGGAGACCCAGTACTTC. It specifies CASSARSGRGETQYF.

This clonotype appeared a single time. V gene TRBV6-1 combines with J gene TRBJ2-4, with D perhaps being TRBD1 or TRBD2 (5 bases each). The CDR3 runs 11 residues. Per germline, CDR1 MNHNS and CDR2 SASEGT. V lost 8 bases, J lost 9 bases, and 11 bases lay in between. The CDR3 loop reads CASGTTLIQYF. DNA of the CDR3: TGTGCCAGCGGGACGACACTCATTCAGTACTTC.

V and J are TRBV12-3 or TRBV12-4 and TRBJ2-2; TRBD1 aligns across 9 bases. This CDR3 region has 18 residues. Unmatched junction bases numbered 10, after V lost 4 bases and J lost 1 base. The CDR3 spells CASSSPGTGRLNTGELFF. In DNA form, the CDR3 reads TGTGCCAGCAGTTCCCCCGGGACAGGGAGATTGAACACCGGGGAGCTGTTTTTT.

This chain uses TRBV3-1 with TRBJ2-7, with 9 bases lining up with TRBD1. This CDR3 has 14 residues. V was clipped by 11 bases and J by 1 base; unmatched bases: 9. Per the germline V gene, CDR1 is LGHDT and CDR2 is YNNKEL (reference sequence). CDR3 amino acids: CASTPGTGSYEQYF. CDR3 bases: TGTGCCTCGACTCCCGGGACAGGGTCCTACGAGCAGTACTTC.

V usage is TRBV25-1 and J usage is TRBJ2-7, with 8 bases aligning to TRBD1. With V trimmed by 5 bases and J by 1 base, 13 bases remained unmatched. From germline, CDR1 is MGHDK and CDR2 SYGVNS. The length of the CDR3 is 17 residues. The CDR3 bases are TGTGCCAGCAGTCCGAGAAAAAAGACAGGGGAGTCCTACGAGCAGTACTTC. Residues: CASSPRKKTGESYEQYF.

The gene calls are TRBV12-3 or TRBV12-4 and TRBJ2-7; weak D call: TRBD1 (6 bases). This CDR3 has 13 residues. V gave up 4 bases and J gave up 3 bases, with 10 bases separating them. Here the CDR3 reads CASSWDNYYEQYF. For the CDR3, the DNA is TGTGCCAGCAGTTGGGACAATTACTACGAGCAGTACTTC.

This clonotype showed up just once. This chain links TRBV5-1 with TRBJ2-3; 11 nucleotides match TRBD2. The V and J ends lost 4 bases and 0 bases, in that order; junction bases with no gene match: 4. The germline CDR1 and CDR2 sequences are SGHRS and YFSETQ. This CDR3 spans 16 amino acids. The CDR3 protein is CASSLTSGISTDTQYF. The CDR3 DNA follows: TGCGCCAGCAGCCTGACTAGCGGGATCAGCACAGATACGCAGTATTTT.

This chain links TRBV6-6 with TRBJ1-1; tentatively, D is TRBD1 (5 bases). The CDR3 is 13 residues long. V was shortened by 5 bases and J by 1 base, with 8 bases between the two germline ends. The germline CDR1 and CDR2 sequences are MNHNY and SVGAGI (reference sequence). CDR3 sequence reads: CASSPGRNTEAFF. The CDR3 region has the DNA TGTGCCAGCAGTCCGGGGCGGAACACTGAAGCTTTCTTT.

The chain combines TRBV3-1 with TRBJ2-7; D may be TRBD1 (6 bases). Trimming left V 5 bases short and J 6 bases short, with 11 bases between. Germline V gene sequence: CDR1 LGHDT, CDR2 YNNKEL (reference sequence). The CDR3 totals 12 residues. The CDR3 nucleotides are TGTGCCAGCAGCACAGGGCCCGGCGAGCAGTACTTC. This encodes CASSTGPGEQYF.

The rearrangement links TRBV4-1 to TRBJ2-3; D is uncertain. The germline CDR1 and CDR2 sequences are MGHRA and YSYEKL. The CDR3 contains 13 residues. V was trimmed by 4 bases and J by 4 bases, leaving 9 bases between them. In nucleotides, the CDR3 is TGCGCCAGCAGCCCCCCTCTAGCAGATACGCAGTATTTT. Its protein product is CASSPPLADTQYF.

The chain is built from TRBV29-1 and TRBJ2-5; weak D call: TRBD1 (5 bases). Germline CDR1 is SQVTM and CDR2 is ANQGSEA. V shed 3 bases and J shed 7 bases, with 12 bases lying between them. The CDR3 has 12 amino acids. As DNA, the CDR3 is TGCAGCGTTGACCCAGGGATGGGGACCCAGTACTTC. Its translation is CSVDPGMGTQYF.

The chain recombines TRBV24-1 with TRBJ2-2; no definite D call. Germline V gives CDR1 KGHDR, CDR2 SFDVKD. This CDR3 spans 14 amino acids. Trimming stripped 9 bases from V and 1 base from J, with 11 bases between. CDR3 protein: CATESRMNTGELFF. CDR3 coding DNA: TGTGCCACCGAGTCTCGGATGAACACCGGGGAGCTGTTTTTT.

V gene TRBV4-1 combines with J gene TRBJ1-2; 7 nucleotides match TRBD1. Per germline, CDR1 MGHRA and CDR2 YSYEKL. This CDR3 region has 14 residues. After removal of 5 bases from V and 6 bases from J, the junction contained 9 bases not matched to a gene. In DNA, the CDR3 is TGCGCCAGCAGCATACCAGGGGGTTCCCATGGCTACACCTTC. Protein product: CASSIPGGSHGYTF.

This sequence joins TRBV12-3 or TRBV12-4 and TRBJ2-7; TRBD1 is a possible D gene (6 bases). This CDR3 has 14 residues. V was shortened by 8 bases and J by 0 bases, with 14 bases between the two germline ends. This CDR3 reads CASRDQGFSYEQYF. The CDR3 DNA follows: TGTGCCAGCCGTGATCAGGGGTTCTCCTACGAGCAGTACTTC.

This sequence joins TRBV29-1 and TRBJ1-2, with D unresolved. This CDR3 comprises 12 residues. Looked up from germline, CDR1 is SQVTM and CDR2 is ANQGSEA. V was clipped by 2 bases and J by 2 bases, with 6 bases between them. The CDR3 is CSVELANYGYTF. The CDR3, as DNA: TGCAGCGTTGAACTCGCGAACTATGGCTACACCTTC.

The chain couples TRBV2 to TRBJ2-5, with D uncertain. Germline CDR1 reads SNHLY; CDR2 reads FYNNEI. The CDR3 totals 13 residues. Trimming took 4 bases from V and 0 from J, leaving 6 bases between them. CDR3 loop: CASSGRHQETQYF. CDR3 DNA: TGTGCCAGCAGTGGCCGTCACCAAGAGACCCAGTACTTC.

This chain links TRBV19 with TRBJ2-3, with D possibly being TRBD1 or TRBD2 (5 bases each). The CDR3 contains 13 residues. Germline V gene lookup returns CDR1 LNHDA and CDR2 SQIVND (reference sequence). The V end lost 6 bases, the J end lost 0 bases, and 7 bases lay between the germline ends. The CDR3 DNA reads TGTGCCAGTAGCCGGGACAGCACAGATACGCAGTATTTT. This gives the protein CASSRDSTDTQYF.

This clonotype has only one observation. Here the CDR3 reads CATSARDRDYEQYF. CDR3 coding DNA: TGTGCCACCAGTGCCCGGGACAGAGACTACGAGCAGTACTTC. The chain employs TRBV24-1 and TRBJ2-7, with 7 nucleotides matching TRBD1. Germline lookup yields CDR1 KGHDR and CDR2 SFDVKD. After removal of 5 bases from V and 3 bases from J, the junction contained 6 bases not matched to a gene. The CDR3 is 14 residues long.

V usage is TRBV27 and J usage is TRBJ1-2; 7 bases agree with TRBD1. Germline CDR1 reads MNHEY; CDR2 reads SMNVEV (reference sequence). The ends lost 3 bases at V and 8 bases at J; junction bases unmatched: 6. The CDR3 consists of 13 residues. CDR3 loop: CASSLKGAGGYTF. The CDR3 region has the DNA TGTGCCAGCAGTTTGAAGGGGGCTGGGGGCTACACCTTC.

This rearrangement joins TRBV7-2 to TRBJ2-3; 9 nucleotides match TRBD2. CDR3 size: 15 residues. Per germline, CDR1 SGHTA and CDR2 FQGNSA. Trimming took 0 bases from V and 4 from J; bases not matched to a gene: 2. The DNA of the CDR3 is TGTGCCAGCAGCTTAGCGGCGGGGGGGCCAGATACGCAGTATTTT. It translates to CASSLAAGGPDTQYF.

The rearrangement links TRBV25-1 to TRBJ2-5; D unresolved. This CDR3 contains 13 residues. V was trimmed by 3 bases and J by 5 bases, leaving 10 bases between them. CDR1 and CDR2 (germline): MGHDK, SYGVNS. CDR3 nucleotides: TGTGCCAGCAGTGAGAAAAGACTCGAGACCCAGTACTTC. This translates into CASSEKRLETQYF.

V gene TRBV28 combines with J gene TRBJ1-5, with 7 bases identical to TRBD1. This CDR3 contains 12 residues. From germline, CDR1 is MDHEN and CDR2 SYDVKM. V lost 3 bases, J lost 14 bases, and 7 bases stayed unmatched. CDR3 protein: CASSLNHRGEHF. Written as DNA, the CDR3 is TGTGCCAGCAGTTTGAACCACAGGGGTGAGCATTTT.